Presented here are 2 T cell receptor beta chains from one specimen sequenced in a study of blood T cell repertoires in COVID-19. TCRdb's copy holds only in-frame clones and misses some; the assay was immunoSEQ multiplex PCR. The sample includes approximately 70,000 clones, 80% to 85% of them seen just once. Sequenced material: peripheral blood. The receptors derive from a woman aged 55-70 years with acute or convalescent COVID-19.

The rearrangement uses TRBV7-9 and TRBJ2-2; TRBD1 is a possible D gene (6 bases). This CDR3 has 16 residues. The germline V gene has CDR1 SEHNR and CDR2 FQNEAQ (reference sequence). Trimming removed 5 bases at V and 2 bases at J, with 15 bases between. CDR3 protein: CASSLVWGQNTGELFF. As DNA, the CDR3 is TGTGCCAGCAGCCTCGTCTGGGGGCAAAACACCGGGGAGCTGTTTTTT.

CDR3 residues: CASSERSSGGQWDEQFF. The DNA for the CDR3 is TGTGCCAGCAGTGAGAGGTCTAGCGGGGGGCAATGGGATGAGCAGTTCTTC. The chain employs TRBV6-4 and TRBJ2-1; 11 nucleotides line up with TRBD2. The junction had 12 bases not matched to a gene; V was cut back by 3 bases and J by 8 bases. This CDR3 spans 17 amino acids. Germline V gene data show CDR1 as MRHNA and CDR2 as SNTAGT.